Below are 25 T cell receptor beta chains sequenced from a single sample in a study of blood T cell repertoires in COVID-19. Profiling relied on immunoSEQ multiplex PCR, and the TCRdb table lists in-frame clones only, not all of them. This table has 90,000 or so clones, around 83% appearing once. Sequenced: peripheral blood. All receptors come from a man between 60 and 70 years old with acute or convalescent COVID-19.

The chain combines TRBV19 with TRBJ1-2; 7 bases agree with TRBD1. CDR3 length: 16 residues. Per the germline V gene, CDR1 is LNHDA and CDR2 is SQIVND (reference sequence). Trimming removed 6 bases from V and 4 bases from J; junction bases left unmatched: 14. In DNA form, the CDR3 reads TGTGCCAGTAGCCCAAATTCCGGGACAGCCTTCTATGGCTACACCTTC. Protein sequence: CASSPNSGTAFYGYTF.

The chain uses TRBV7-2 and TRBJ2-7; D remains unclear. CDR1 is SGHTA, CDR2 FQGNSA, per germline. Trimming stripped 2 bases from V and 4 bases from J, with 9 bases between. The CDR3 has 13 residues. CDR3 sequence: CASSLPGLYEQYF. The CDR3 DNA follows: TGTGCCAGCAGCTTACCGGGTCTGTACGAGCAGTACTTC.

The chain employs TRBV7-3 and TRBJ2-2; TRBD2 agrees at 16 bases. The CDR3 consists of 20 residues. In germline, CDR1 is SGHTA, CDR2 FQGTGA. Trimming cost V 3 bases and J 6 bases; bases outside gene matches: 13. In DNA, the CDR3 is TGTGCCAGCAGCTTTGGTGTACCCGGGACTAGCGGGGGGGCCGCCGGGGAGCTGTTTTTT. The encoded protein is CASSFGVPGTSGGAAGELFF.

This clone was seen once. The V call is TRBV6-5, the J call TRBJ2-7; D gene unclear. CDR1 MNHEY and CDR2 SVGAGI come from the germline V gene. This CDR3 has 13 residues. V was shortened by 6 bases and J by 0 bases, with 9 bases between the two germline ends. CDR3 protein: CASRAPSSYEQYV. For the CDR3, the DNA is TGTGCCAGCAGAGCACCGAGCTCCTACGAGCAGTACGTC.

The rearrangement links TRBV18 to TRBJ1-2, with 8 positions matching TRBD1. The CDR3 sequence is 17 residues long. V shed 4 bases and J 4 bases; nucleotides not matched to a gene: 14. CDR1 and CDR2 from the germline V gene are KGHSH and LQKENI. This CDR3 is CASSQGGPGTGIYGYTF. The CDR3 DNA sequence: TGTGCCAGCTCACAAGGCGGCCCCGGGACAGGAATCTATGGCTACACCTTC.

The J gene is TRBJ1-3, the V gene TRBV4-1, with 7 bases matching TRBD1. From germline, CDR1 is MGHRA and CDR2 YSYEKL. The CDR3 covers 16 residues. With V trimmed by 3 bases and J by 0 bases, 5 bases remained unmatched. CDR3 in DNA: TGCGCCAGCAGCCAGCGGGACAGAAACTCTGGAAACACCATATATTTT. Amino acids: CASSQRDRNSGNTIYF.

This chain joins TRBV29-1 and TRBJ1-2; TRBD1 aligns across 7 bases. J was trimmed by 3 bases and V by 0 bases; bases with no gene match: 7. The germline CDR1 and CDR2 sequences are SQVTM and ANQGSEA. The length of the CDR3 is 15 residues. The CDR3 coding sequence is TGCAGCGTTGAAGATCGAGGGACAGTAGACTATGGCTACACCTTC. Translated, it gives CSVEDRGTVDYGYTF.

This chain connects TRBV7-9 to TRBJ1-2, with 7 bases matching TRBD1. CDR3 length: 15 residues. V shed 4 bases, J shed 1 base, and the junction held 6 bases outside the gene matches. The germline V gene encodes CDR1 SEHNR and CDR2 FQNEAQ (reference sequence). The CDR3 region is CASSSGTANNYGYTF. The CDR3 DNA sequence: TGTGCCAGCAGCTCCGGGACAGCTAATAACTATGGCTACACCTTC. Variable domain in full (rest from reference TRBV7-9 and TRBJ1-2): DTGVSQNPRHKITKRGQNVTFRCDPISEHNRLYWYRQTLGQGPEFLTYFQNEAQLEKSRLLSDRFSAERPKGSFSTLEIQRTEQGDSAMYLCASSSGTANNYGYTFGSGTRLTVV.

In DNA form, the CDR3 reads TGTGCCGGTAGCGGACAGGGAACCGTTAATTCACCCCTCCACTTT. Residues: CAGSGQGTVNSPLHF. The chain links TRBV2 to TRBJ1-6, with 8 bases matching TRBD1. The CDR3 has 15 residues. Germline loops: CDR1 SNHLY, CDR2 FYNNEI. J gave up 6 bases and V 11 bases, and 12 bases lay outside the gene matches. The full variable domain, its missing parts supplied by reference TRBV2 and TRBJ1-6, is EPEVTQTPSHQVTQMGQEVILRCVPISNHLYFYWYRQILGQKVEFLVSFYNNEISEKSEIFDDQFSVERPDGSNFTLKIRSTKLEDSAMYFCAGSGQGTVNSPLHFGNGTRLTVT.

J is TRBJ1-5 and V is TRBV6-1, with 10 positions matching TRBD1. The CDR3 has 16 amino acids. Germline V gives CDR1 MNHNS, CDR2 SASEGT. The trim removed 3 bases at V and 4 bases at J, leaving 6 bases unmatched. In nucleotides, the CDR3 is TGTGCCAGCAGTGATCGGACAGGGGGGAAGAATCAGCCCCAGCATTTT. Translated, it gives CASSDRTGGKNQPQHF.

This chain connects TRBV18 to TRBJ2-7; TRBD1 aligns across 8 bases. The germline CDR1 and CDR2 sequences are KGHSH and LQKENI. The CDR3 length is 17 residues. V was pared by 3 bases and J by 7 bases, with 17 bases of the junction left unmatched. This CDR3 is CASSPQVGTGPTREQYF. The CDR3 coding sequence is TGTGCCAGCTCACCGCAGGTCGGGACAGGCCCCACGAGGGAGCAGTACTTC.

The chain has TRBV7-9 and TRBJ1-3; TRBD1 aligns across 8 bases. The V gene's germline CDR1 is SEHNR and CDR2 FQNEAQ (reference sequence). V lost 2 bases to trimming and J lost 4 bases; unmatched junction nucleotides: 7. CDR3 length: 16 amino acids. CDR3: CASSLPFRGPGNTIYF. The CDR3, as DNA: TGTGCCAGCAGCTTACCATTCAGGGGGCCAGGAAACACCATATATTTT.

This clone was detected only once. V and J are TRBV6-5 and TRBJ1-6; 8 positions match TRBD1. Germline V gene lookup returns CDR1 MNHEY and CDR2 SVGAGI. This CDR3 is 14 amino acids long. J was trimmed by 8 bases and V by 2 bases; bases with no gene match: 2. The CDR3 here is CASSYDRGHSPLHF. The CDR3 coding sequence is TGTGCCAGCAGTTACGACAGGGGACATTCACCCCTCCACTTT.

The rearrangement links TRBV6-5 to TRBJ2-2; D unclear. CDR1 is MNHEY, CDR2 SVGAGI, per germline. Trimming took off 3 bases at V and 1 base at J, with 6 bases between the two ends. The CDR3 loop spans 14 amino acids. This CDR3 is CASSYNMNTGELFF. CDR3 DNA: TGTGCCAGCAGTTATAACATGAACACCGGGGAGCTGTTTTTT.

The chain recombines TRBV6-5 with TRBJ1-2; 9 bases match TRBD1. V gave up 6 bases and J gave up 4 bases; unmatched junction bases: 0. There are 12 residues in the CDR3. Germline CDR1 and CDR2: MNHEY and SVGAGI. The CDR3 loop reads CASRTGGYGYTF. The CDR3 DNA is TGTGCCAGCAGGACAGGGGGCTATGGCTACACCTTC.

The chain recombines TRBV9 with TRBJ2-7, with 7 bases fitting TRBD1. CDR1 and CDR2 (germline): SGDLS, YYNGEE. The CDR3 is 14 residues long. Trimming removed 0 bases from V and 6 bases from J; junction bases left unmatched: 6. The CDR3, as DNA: TGTGCCAGCAGCGTAGTGGGGACAGCGTCCGAGCAGTACTTC. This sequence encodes CASSVVGTASEQYF.

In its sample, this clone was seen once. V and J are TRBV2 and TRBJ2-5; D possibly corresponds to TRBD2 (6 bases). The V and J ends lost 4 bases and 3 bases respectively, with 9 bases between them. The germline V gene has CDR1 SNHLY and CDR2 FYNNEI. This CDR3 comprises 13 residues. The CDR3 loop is CASSGDSKETQYF. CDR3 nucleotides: TGTGCCAGCAGTGGGGACTCGAAAGAGACCCAGTACTTC.

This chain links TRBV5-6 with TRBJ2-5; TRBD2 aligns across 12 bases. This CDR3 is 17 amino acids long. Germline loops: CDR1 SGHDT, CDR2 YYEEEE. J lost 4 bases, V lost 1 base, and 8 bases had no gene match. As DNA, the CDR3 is TGTGCCAGCAGCTTGAAGTACAGACTAGCGGGGGCAGAGACCCAGTACTTC. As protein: CASSLKYRLAGAETQYF.

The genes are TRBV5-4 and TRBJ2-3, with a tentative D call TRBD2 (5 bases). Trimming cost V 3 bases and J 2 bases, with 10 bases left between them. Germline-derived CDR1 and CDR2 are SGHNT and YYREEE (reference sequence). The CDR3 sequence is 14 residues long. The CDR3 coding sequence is TGTGCCAGCAGCTCCGGGATCTTCACAGATACGCAGTATTTT. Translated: CASSSGIFTDTQYF.

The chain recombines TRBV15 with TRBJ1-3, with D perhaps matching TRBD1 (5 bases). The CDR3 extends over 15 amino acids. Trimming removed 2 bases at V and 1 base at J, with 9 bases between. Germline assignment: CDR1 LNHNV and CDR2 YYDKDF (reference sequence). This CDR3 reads CATSRMTVSGNTIYF. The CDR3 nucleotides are TGTGCCACCAGCAGAATGACAGTATCTGGAAACACCATATATTTT.

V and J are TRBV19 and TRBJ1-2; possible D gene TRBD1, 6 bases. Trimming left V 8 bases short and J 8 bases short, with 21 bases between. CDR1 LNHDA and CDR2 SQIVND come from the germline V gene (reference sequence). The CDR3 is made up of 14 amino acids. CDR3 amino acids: CASSPATGPRGYTF. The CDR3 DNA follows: TGTGCCAGTTCTCCCGCGACAGGCCCCAGGGGCTACACCTTC.

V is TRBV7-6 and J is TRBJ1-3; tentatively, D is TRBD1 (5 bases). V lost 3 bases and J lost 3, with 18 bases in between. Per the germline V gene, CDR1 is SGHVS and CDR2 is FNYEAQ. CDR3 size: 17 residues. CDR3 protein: CASSLGGRVGFGNTIYF. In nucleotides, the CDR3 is TGTGCCAGCAGCTTGGGGGGAAGGGTCGGGTTTGGAAACACCATATATTTT. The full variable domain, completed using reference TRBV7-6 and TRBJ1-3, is GAGVSQSPRYKVTKRGQDVALRCDPISGHVSLYWYRQALGQGPEFLTYFNYEAQQDKSGLPNDRFSAERPEGSISTLTIQRTEQRDSAMYRCASSLGGRVGFGNTIYFGEGSWLTVV.

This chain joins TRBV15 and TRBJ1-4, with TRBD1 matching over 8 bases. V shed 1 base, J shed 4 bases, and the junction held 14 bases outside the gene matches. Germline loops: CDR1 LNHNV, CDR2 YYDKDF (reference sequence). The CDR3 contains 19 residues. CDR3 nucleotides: TGTGCCACCAGCAGAGCATTGGGAGGACAGGGAGGCGGTAATGAAAAACTGTTTTTT. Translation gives CATSRALGGQGGGNEKLFF.

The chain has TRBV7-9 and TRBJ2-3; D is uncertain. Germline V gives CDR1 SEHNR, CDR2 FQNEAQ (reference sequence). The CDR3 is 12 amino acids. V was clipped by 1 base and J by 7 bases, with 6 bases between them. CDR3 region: CASSLDSNTQYF. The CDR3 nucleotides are TGTGCCAGCAGCTTAGATAGCAATACGCAGTATTTT.

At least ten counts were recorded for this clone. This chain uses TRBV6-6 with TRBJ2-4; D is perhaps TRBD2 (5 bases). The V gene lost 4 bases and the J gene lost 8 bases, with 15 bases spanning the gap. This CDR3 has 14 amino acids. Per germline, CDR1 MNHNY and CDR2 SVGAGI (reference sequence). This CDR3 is CASSFPGSKDIQYF. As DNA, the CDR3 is TGTGCCAGCAGTTTTCCGGGGAGTAAGGACATTCAGTACTTC.